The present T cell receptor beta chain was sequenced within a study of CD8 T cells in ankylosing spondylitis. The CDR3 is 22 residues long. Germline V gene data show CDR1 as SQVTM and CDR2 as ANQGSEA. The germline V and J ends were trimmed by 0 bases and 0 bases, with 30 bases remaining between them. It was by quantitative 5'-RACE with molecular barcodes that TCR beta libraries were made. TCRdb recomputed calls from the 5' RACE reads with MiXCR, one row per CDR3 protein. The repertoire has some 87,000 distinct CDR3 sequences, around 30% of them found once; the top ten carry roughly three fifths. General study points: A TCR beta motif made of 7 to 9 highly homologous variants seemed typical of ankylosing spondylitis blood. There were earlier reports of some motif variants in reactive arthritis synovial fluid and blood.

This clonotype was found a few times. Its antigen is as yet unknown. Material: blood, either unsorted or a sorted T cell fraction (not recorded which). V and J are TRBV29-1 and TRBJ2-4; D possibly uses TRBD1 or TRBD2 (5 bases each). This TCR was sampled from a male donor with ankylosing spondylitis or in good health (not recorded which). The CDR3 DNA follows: TGCAGCGTTGAAGATTGGGCGTCAGGGAGCTCGGAGTCCCGGGTAGCCAAAAACATTCAGTACTTC. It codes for CSVEDWASGSSESRVAKNIQYF. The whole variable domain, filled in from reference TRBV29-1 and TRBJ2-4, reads SAVISQKPSRDICQRGTSLTIQCQVDSQVTMMFWYRQQPGQSLTLIATANQGSEATYESGFVIDKFPISRPNLTFSTLTVSNMSPEDSSIYLCSVEDWASGSSESRVAKNIQYFGAGTRLSVL.